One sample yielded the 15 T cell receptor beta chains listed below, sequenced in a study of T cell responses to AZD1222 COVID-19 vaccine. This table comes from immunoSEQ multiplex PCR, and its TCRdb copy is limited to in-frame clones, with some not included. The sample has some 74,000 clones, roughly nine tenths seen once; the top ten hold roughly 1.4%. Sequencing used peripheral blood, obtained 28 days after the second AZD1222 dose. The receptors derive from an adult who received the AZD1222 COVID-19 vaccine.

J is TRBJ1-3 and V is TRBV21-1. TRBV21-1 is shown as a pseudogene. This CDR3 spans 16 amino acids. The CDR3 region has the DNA TGTGCCAGCAGCAAAGCGGACCGGAGCTCTGGAAACACCATATATTTT. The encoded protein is CASSKADRSSGNTIYF.

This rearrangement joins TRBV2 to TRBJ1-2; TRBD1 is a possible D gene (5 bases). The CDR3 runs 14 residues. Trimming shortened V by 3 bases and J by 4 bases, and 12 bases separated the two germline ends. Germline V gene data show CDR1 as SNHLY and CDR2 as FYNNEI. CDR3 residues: CASSEAGAGYGYTF. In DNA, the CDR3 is TGTGCCAGCAGTGAGGCCGGGGCCGGCTATGGCTACACCTTC. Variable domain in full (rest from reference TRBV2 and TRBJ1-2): EPEVTQTPSHQVTQMGQEVILRCVPISNHLYFYWYRQILGQKVEFLVSFYNNEISEKSEIFDDQFSVERPDGSNFTLKIRSTKLEDSAMYFCASSEAGAGYGYTFGSGTRLTVV.

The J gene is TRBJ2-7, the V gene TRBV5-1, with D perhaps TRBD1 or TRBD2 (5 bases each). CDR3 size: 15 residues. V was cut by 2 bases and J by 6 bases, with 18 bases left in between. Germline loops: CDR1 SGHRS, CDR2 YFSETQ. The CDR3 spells CASSFSGGYGVEQYF. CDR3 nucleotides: TGCGCCAGCAGCTTTTCTGGGGGTTACGGGGTCGAGCAGTACTTC.

The CDR3 spells CASSIEGTGNTEAFF. The DNA of the CDR3 is TGTGCCAGTAGTATAGAGGGGACGGGGAACACTGAAGCTTTCTTT. The chain couples TRBV19 to TRBJ1-1, with D possibly being TRBD1 (5 bases). Germline CDR1 LNHDA, CDR2 SQIVND (reference sequence). The CDR3 length is 15 residues. V was cut by 0 bases and J by 1 base, with 9 bases left in between.

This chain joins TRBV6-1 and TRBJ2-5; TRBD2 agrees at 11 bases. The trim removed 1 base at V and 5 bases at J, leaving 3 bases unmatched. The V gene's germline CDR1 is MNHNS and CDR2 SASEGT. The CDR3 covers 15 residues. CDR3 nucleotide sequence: TGTGCCAGCAGTGAAGGACTAGCGGGGAGGGAGACCCAGTACTTC. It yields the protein CASSEGLAGRETQYF.

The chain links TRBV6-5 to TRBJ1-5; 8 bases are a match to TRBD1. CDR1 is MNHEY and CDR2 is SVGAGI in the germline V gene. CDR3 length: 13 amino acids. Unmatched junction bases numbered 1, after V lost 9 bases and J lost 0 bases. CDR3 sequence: CASGQGSNQPQHF. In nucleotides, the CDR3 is TGTGCCAGTGGACAGGGTAGCAATCAGCCCCAGCATTTT.

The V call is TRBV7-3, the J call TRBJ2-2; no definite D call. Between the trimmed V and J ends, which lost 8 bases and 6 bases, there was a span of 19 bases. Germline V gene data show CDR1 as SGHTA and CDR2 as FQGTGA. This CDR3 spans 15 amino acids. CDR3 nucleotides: TGTGCCAGCCAAAAGGGCAGTCGAACGGCCGGGGAGCTGTTTTTT. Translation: CASQKGSRTAGELFF.

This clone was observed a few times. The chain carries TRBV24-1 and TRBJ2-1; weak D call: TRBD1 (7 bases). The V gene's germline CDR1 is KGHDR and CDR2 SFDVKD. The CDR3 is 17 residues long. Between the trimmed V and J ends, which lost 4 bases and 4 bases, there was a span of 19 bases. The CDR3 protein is CATSDRTGRGAYNEQFF. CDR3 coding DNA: TGTGCCACCAGTGACCGGACAGGACGCGGGGCATACAATGAGCAGTTCTTC.

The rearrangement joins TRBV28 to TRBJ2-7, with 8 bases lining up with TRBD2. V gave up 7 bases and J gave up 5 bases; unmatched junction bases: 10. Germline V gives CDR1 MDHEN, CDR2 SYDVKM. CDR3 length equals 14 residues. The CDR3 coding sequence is TGTGCCAGCAACTACGGGGGGGGGCGGAACGAGCAGTACTTC. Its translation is CASNYGGGRNEQYF.

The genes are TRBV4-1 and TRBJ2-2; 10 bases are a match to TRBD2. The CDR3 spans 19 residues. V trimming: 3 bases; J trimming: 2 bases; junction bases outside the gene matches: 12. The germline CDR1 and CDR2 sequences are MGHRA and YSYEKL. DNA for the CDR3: TGCGCCAGCAGCCATACCGCCCATCCTAGCGGGGGAAACACCGGGGAGCTGTTTTTT. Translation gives CASSHTAHPSGGNTGELFF.

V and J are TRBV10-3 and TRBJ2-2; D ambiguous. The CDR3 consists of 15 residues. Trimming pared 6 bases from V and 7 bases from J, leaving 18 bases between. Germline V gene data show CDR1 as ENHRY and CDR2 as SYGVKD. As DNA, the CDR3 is TGTGCCATCAGCGATAAAATAACGGTGGGCGGGGAGCTGTTTTTT. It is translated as CAISDKITVGGELFF.

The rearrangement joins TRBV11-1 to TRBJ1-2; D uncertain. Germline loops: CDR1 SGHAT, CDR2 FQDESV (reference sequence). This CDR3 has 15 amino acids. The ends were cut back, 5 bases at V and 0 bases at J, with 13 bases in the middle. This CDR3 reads CASSLTDEANYGYTF. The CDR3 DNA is TGTGCCAGCAGCCTGACGGATGAGGCTAACTATGGCTACACCTTC.

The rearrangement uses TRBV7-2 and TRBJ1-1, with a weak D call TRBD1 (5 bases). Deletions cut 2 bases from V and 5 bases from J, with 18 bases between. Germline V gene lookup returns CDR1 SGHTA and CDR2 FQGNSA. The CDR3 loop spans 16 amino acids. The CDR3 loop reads CASSLSAGGLRTEAFF. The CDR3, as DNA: TGTGCCAGCAGCTTATCGGCCGGGGGATTGCGGACTGAAGCTTTCTTT.

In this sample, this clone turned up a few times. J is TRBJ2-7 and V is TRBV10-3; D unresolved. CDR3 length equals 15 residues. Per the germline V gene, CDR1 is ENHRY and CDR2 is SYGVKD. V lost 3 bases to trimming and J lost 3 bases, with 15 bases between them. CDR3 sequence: CAISDGQNLGYEQYF. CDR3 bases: TGTGCCATCAGTGATGGGCAGAACCTGGGCTACGAGCAGTACTTC.

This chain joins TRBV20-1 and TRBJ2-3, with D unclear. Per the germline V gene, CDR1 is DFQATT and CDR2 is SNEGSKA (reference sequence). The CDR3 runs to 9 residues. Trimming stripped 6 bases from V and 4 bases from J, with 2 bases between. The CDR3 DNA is TGCAGTGCACCAGATACGCAGTATTTT. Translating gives CSAPDTQYF.